The TCR beta chain described here comes from a study of radiation and T cells in renal cell carcinoma. The table came from immunoSEQ multiplex PCR; TCRdb's copy has only in-frame clones and leaves some out. The table shows under 100,000 clones, with about 82% occurring only once. Stated time point: blood 4 weeks post-SBRT, at nephrectomy. Treatment: 15 Gy SBRT to primary tumor, nephrectomy 4 weeks later. The V gene's germline CDR1 is MDHEN and CDR2 SYDVKM. V lost 6 bases to trimming and J lost 4 bases, with 18 bases between them. CDR3 length equals 15 residues. Specimen: blood, collected from a patient whose treatment included radiotherapy and nephrectomy. This chain uses TRBV28 with TRBJ1-2; tentative D call: TRBD1 (5 bases). This TCR was sampled from a man aged 50 to 60 with renal cell carcinoma. CDR3 DNA: TGTGCCAGCAGCCAGACCCGGGACTCTCGCTATGGCTACACCTTC. It yields the protein CASSQTRDSRYGYTF.